The 20 T cell receptor beta chains presented below share a single source sample, sequenced in a study of blood T cell repertoires in COVID-19. The data were produced by immunoSEQ multiplex PCR, yet TCRdb's version contains in-frame clones alone and is incomplete. The sample holds approximately 140,000 clones; more than 80% are singletons and the top ten take around 2.2%. Material: peripheral blood. These receptors were taken from a man between 65 and 85 years old with acute or convalescent COVID-19.

V is TRBV7-3 and J is TRBJ2-5; 7 bases are a match to TRBD2. The CDR3 sequence is 15 residues long. CDR1 SGHTA and CDR2 FQGTGA come from the germline V gene. V lost 2 bases, J lost 4 bases, and 7 bases stayed unmatched. CDR3 DNA sequence: TGTGCCAGCAGCTTAGGCGGGAGTAGTTTAGAGACCCAGTACTTC. Protein product: CASSLGGSSLETQYF.

The chain uses TRBV6-5 and TRBJ1-5; 7 bases map to TRBD1. The germline CDR1 and CDR2 sequences are MNHEY and SVGAGI. The CDR3 is 15 residues long. The junction had 9 bases not matched to a gene; V was cut back by 7 bases and J by 3 bases. This chain's CDR3 is CASTIDRAYNQPQHF. In DNA form, the CDR3 reads TGTGCCAGCACTATAGACAGGGCATACAATCAGCCCCAGCATTTT.

The J gene is TRBJ2-5, the V gene TRBV28; 7 nucleotides match TRBD2. This CDR3 spans 17 amino acids. The V and J ends lost 5 bases and 1 base, in that order; junction bases with no gene match: 13. Per the germline V gene, CDR1 is MDHEN and CDR2 is SYDVKM. CDR3: CASSRAGGAGSQETQYF. The DNA for the CDR3 is TGTGCCAGCAGTCGGGCTGGGGGAGCGGGGAGCCAAGAGACCCAGTACTTC.

V is TRBV9 and J is TRBJ1-1; 8 nucleotides agree with TRBD1. Germline CDR1 SGDLS, CDR2 YYNGEE. J was trimmed by 1 base and V by 4 bases; bases with no gene match: 3. The CDR3 spans 14 residues. The CDR3 DNA follows: TGTGCCAGCAGCTTTGGGACAGGGAACACTGAAGCTTTCTTT. The encoded protein is CASSFGTGNTEAFF.

The chain employs TRBV19 and TRBJ2-2; 9 positions match TRBD1. Trimming at V came to 4 bases and at J to 2 bases, leaving 2 bases not matched to a gene. The germline gives CDR1 LNHDA, CDR2 SQIVND (reference sequence). The CDR3 has 15 amino acids. The CDR3 region has the DNA TGTGCCAGTAGTACGGGACAGGGAAACACCGGGGAGCTGTTTTTT. Amino acid sequence: CASSTGQGNTGELFF. Variable domain in full (rest from reference TRBV19 and TRBJ2-2): DGGITQSPKYLFRKEGQNVTLSCEQNLNHDAMYWYRQDPGQGLRLIYYSQIVNDFQKGDIAEGYSVSREKKESFPLTVTSAQKNPTAFYLCASSTGQGNTGELFFGEGSRLTVL.

The chain combines TRBV20-1 with TRBJ2-7, with TRBD2 identical over 7 bases. The germline V gene has CDR1 DFQATT and CDR2 SNEGSKA (reference sequence). The CDR3 totals 10 residues. The V gene end was trimmed by 3 bases and the J gene end by 7 bases; junction bases not matched to a gene: 0. CDR3 nucleotides: TGCAGTGCTAGTAGCGGGGAGCAGTACTTC. Residues: CSASSGEQYF.

Only a few counts were recorded for this clone. The rearrangement joins TRBV3-1 (or the pseudogene TRBV3-2) to TRBJ2-3; 8 bases are a match to TRBD2. V dropped 3 bases and J dropped 4; count of bases not matched to a gene: 15. The CDR3 loop spans 18 amino acids. The germline gives CDR1 LGHDT, CDR2 YNNKEL (reference sequence). The CDR3 nucleotides read TGTGCCAGCAGCCAGGCCGGGGTAGCGGGACTGGTAGCAGATACGCAGTATTTT. Encoded protein: CASSQAGVAGLVADTQYF.

The chain carries TRBV28 and TRBJ2-1; the D gene is possibly TRBD1 (6 bases). The germline V gene has CDR1 MDHEN and CDR2 SYDVKM. V lost 5 bases and J 9 bases, leaving 17 bases between the germline ends. The CDR3 has 14 amino acids. The CDR3 is CASSPHIQGPEQFF. In nucleotides, the CDR3 is TGTGCCAGCAGTCCGCATATACAGGGACCTGAGCAGTTCTTC.

This CDR3 reads CASTLSGIPKAFF. The CDR3 DNA reads TGTGCCAGCACTCTCTCCGGGATCCCTAAAGCTTTCTTT. This chain links TRBV12-3 or TRBV12-4 with TRBJ1-1; D remains unclear. This CDR3 is 13 amino acids long. Trimming removed 7 bases from V and 9 bases from J, with 18 bases in between.

This clone has just one count. V is TRBV11-3 and J is TRBJ2-1, with TRBD2 identical over 14 bases. Germline trimming cut 4 bases from V and 10 bases from J; bases unmatched to any gene: 9. Germline-derived CDR1 and CDR2 are SGHNT and YENEEA. There are 16 residues in the CDR3. The CDR3, as DNA: TGTGCCAGCAGCTACAGACTAGCGGGAGGGCAGGGGGAGCAGTTCTTC. Amino acid sequence: CASSYRLAGGQGEQFF.

The chain links TRBV18 to TRBJ1-1, with D unclear. The CDR3 totals 12 residues. CDR1 KGHSH and CDR2 LQKENI come from the germline V gene. V was shortened by 7 bases and J by 3 bases, with 9 bases between the two germline ends. The CDR3: CASLPVDTEAFF. The CDR3 region has the DNA TGTGCCAGCTTACCTGTAGACACTGAAGCTTTCTTT.

This clone was observed once. The chain is built from TRBV9 and TRBJ2-7; TRBD1 matches 9 bases. With V trimmed by 0 bases and J by 2 bases, 6 bases remained unmatched. Germline CDR1 is SGDLS and CDR2 is YYNGEE. CDR3 length: 16 amino acids. The CDR3 region is CASSVGGGTGTYEQYF. DNA for the CDR3: TGTGCCAGCAGCGTAGGAGGGGGGACAGGGACCTACGAGCAGTACTTC.

The chain has TRBV5-8 and TRBJ1-6; D gene uncertain. CDR1 and CDR2 (germline): SGHTS, YDEGEE. This CDR3 has 14 amino acids. The V end was cut by 0 bases, the J end by 5 bases, with 6 bases between. This chain's CDR3 is CASSLAPDNSPLHF. The CDR3 DNA reads as TGTGCCAGCAGCTTGGCTCCAGATAATTCACCCCTCCACTTT.

The chain carries TRBV19 and TRBJ1-5; no definite D call. The germline CDR1 and CDR2 sequences are LNHDA and SQIVND (reference sequence). V was cut by 2 bases and J by 0 bases, with 11 bases left in between. This CDR3 spans 16 amino acids. CDR3 in DNA: TGTGCCAGTAGTATACGTTACTCAAGTAGCAATCAGCCCCAGCATTTT. This encodes CASSIRYSSSNQPQHF.

The chain is built from TRBV3-1 (or the pseudogene TRBV3-2) and TRBJ1-1; 7 positions match TRBD1. V gave up 2 bases and J gave up 11 bases; unmatched junction bases: 8. The germline V gene has CDR1 LGHDT and CDR2 YNNKEL (reference sequence). There are 13 residues in the CDR3. The CDR3 reads CASSQPGTVPAFF. CDR3 nucleotide sequence: TGTGCCAGCAGCCAACCCGGGACAGTGCCGGCTTTCTTT.

The rearrangement links TRBV9 to TRBJ2-2; a possible D gene is TRBD2 (6 bases). CDR1 and CDR2 from the germline V gene are SGDLS and YYNGEE. CDR3 size: 16 residues. V dropped 2 bases and J dropped 6 bases, with 17 bases sitting between them. The CDR3 nucleotides read TGTGCCAGCAGCGTCTTTGGAGGGGCTGCGGCCGGGGAGCTGTTTTTT. It codes for CASSVFGGAAAGELFF.

This chain connects TRBV5-1 to TRBJ2-1; tentatively, D is TRBD1 (6 bases). The CDR3 sequence is 16 residues long. The ends were cut back, 4 bases at V and 0 bases at J, with 14 bases in the middle. The germline V gene encodes CDR1 SGHRS and CDR2 YFSETQ. CDR3 in amino acids: CASSPGQLSSYNEQFF. CDR3 nucleotides: TGCGCCAGCAGCCCCGGACAGCTCAGCTCCTACAATGAGCAGTTCTTC.

The V gene is TRBV11-2, the J gene TRBJ1-6; no reliable D call. The CDR3 runs 17 residues. Germline values: CDR1 SGHAT, CDR2 FQNNGV. Trimming removed 1 base at V and 0 bases at J, with 10 bases between. The CDR3 is CASSLGLPSSYNSPLHF. The CDR3 DNA is TGTGCCAGCAGCTTAGGGCTGCCCAGCTCCTATAATTCACCCCTCCACTTT. Looking up the rest from reference TRBV11-2 and TRBJ1-6 gives the full variable domain: EAGVAQSPRYKIIEKRQSVAFWCNPISGHATLYWYQQILGQGPKLLIQFQNNGVVDDSQLPKDRFSAERLKGVDSTLKIQPAKLEDSAVYLCASSLGLPSSYNSPLHFGNGTRLTVT.

V is TRBV4-2 and J is TRBJ1-4; D gene unclear. The CDR3 sequence is 14 residues long. The germline gives CDR1 LGHNA, CDR2 YNFKEQ. V was trimmed by 4 bases and J by 3 bases, leaving 9 bases between them. CDR3 DNA: TGTGCCAGCAGCCTCTCTTCGGCTAATGAAAAACTGTTTTTT. Translating gives CASSLSSANEKLFF.

The V gene is TRBV6-5, the J gene TRBJ2-7; TRBD1 aligns across 8 bases. Trimming took 6 bases from V and 3 from J; bases not matched to a gene: 10. The CDR3 totals 15 residues. The germline V gene encodes CDR1 MNHEY and CDR2 SVGAGI. In nucleotides, the CDR3 is TGTGCCAGCAGGGGGACAGGAGGGAATAACTACGAGCAGTACTTC. This codes for CASRGTGGNNYEQYF.